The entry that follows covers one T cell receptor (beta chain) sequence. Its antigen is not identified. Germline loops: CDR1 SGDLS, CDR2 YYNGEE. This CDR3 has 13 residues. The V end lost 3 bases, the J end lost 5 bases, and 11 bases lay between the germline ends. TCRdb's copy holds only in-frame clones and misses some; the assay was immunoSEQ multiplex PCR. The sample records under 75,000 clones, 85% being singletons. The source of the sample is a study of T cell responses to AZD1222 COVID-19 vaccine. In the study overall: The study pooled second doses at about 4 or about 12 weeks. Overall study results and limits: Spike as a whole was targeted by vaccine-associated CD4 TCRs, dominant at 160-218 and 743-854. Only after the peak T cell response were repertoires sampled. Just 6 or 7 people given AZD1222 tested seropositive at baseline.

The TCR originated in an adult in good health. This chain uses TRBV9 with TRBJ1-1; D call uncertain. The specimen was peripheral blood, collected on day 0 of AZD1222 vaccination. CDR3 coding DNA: TGTGCCAGCAGCGAGCGGTCGGCGACTGAAGCTTTCTTT. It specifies CASSERSATEAFF.